Listed here are 17 T cell receptor beta chains from one sample, sequenced in a study of T cell changes during pregnancy in multiple sclerosis. Only in-frame clones appear in the TCRdb table, and some are missing; sequencing was by immunoSEQ multiplex PCR. Seen here are about 100,000 clones, 90% to 95% observed once, and the top ten hold roughly 0.9%. Sequencing was performed on peripheral blood, taken before pregnancy. The receptors were sampled from a female donor with multiple sclerosis, enrolled in a pregnancy study.

This chain links TRBV2 with TRBJ2-3, with 9 nucleotides matching TRBD2. Germline V gives CDR1 SNHLY, CDR2 FYNNEI. The CDR3 sequence is 17 residues long. The J segment lost 3 bases and the V segment lost 8 bases, leaving 15 bases of the junction unmatched. In DNA form, the CDR3 reads TGTGCCAGCGAGGGGGGGGTAGCGGGAGAATCTACAGATACGCAGTATTTT. This encodes CASEGGVAGESTDTQYF.

The rearrangement uses TRBV19 and TRBJ2-3; tentatively, D is TRBD2 (6 bases). The CDR3 totals 12 residues. V lost 9 bases to trimming and J lost 2 bases, with 9 bases between them. Germline V CDR1 and CDR2: LNHDA, SQIVND (reference sequence). CDR3 bases: TGTGCCAGCAGGGACTTCACAGATACGCAGTATTTT. It translates to CASRDFTDTQYF.

The chain recombines TRBV18 with TRBJ2-4, with D possibly being TRBD1 (6 bases). In germline, CDR1 is KGHSH, CDR2 LQKENI. The CDR3 is 15 amino acids. V was trimmed by 6 bases and J by 9 bases, leaving 21 bases between them. CDR3 sequence: CASSLTTGQSGIQYF. As DNA, the CDR3 is TGTGCCAGCTCGCTTACAACGGGACAAAGTGGCATTCAGTACTTC.

This chain connects TRBV10-1 to TRBJ2-7, with D perhaps TRBD2 (6 bases). Trimming pared 4 bases from V and 7 bases from J, leaving 14 bases between. From germline, CDR1 is WNHNN and CDR2 SYGVQD (reference sequence). The CDR3 extends over 13 amino acids. As DNA, the CDR3 is TGCGCCAGCAGTGTAGGACTACAAATGGAGCAGTACTTC. Protein: CASSVGLQMEQYF.

The chain uses TRBV23-1 and TRBJ1-3, with D uncertain. TRBV23-1 has ORF status, its function being uncertain. This CDR3 has 11 amino acids. Trimming stripped 2 bases from V and 7 bases from J, with 3 bases between. The CDR3 nucleotides are TGCGCCAGCAGTCAACCGAACACCATATATTTT. This sequence encodes CASSQPNTIYF.

The genes are TRBV27 and TRBJ2-5; 8 bases fit TRBD1. Trimming at V came to 2 bases and at J to 2 bases, leaving 10 bases not matched to a gene. CDR3 length: 17 residues. Germline V gene sequence: CDR1 MNHEY, CDR2 SMNVEV (reference sequence). In nucleotides, the CDR3 is TGTGCCAGCAGTTTAGTCCCGAGACAGGGGCCACAAGAGACCCAGTACTTC. It yields the protein CASSLVPRQGPQETQYF.

The V and J genes are TRBV5-6 and TRBJ2-3; 8 bases are shared with TRBD1. V trimming: 3 bases; J trimming: 4 bases; junction bases outside the gene matches: 7. The germline V gene encodes CDR1 SGHDT and CDR2 YYEEEE. The CDR3 runs 15 residues. DNA for the CDR3: TGTGCCAGCAGCTCGCTAGACAGGGGAGCAGATACGCAGTATTTT. Its translation: CASSSLDRGADTQYF.

This sequence joins TRBV19 and TRBJ1-1; D may be TRBD1 (5 bases). Trimming removed 5 bases from V and 8 bases from J, with 12 bases in between. The germline gives CDR1 LNHDA, CDR2 SQIVND (reference sequence). This CDR3 region has 12 residues. Here the CDR3 reads CASSPQGPEAFF. CDR3 sequence (DNA): TGTGCCAGTAGTCCCCAGGGCCCAGAAGCTTTCTTT.

The chain joins TRBV4-1 to TRBJ2-1, with 10 bases fitting TRBD2. Germline V CDR1 and CDR2: MGHRA, YSYEKL. The length of the CDR3 is 16 residues. The trim removed 4 bases at V and 2 bases at J, leaving 5 bases unmatched. The CDR3 nucleotides are TGCGCCAGCAGCCCAGGAGCGGGAGGGACCTACAATGAGCAGTTCTTC. The encoded protein is CASSPGAGGTYNEQFF.

The CDR3 region is CASSLALGSETYNEQFF. CDR3 in DNA: TGTGCCAGCAGCTTGGCCTTAGGTAGCGAAACATACAATGAGCAGTTCTTC. This chain connects TRBV5-4 to TRBJ2-1, with D maybe TRBD2 (5 bases). Germline assignment: CDR1 SGHNT and CDR2 YYREEE (reference sequence). This CDR3 is built from 17 residues. V shed 0 bases and J shed 4 bases, with 17 bases lying between them. The entire variable domain, with the rest obtained from reference TRBV5-4 and TRBJ2-1, is as follows: ETGVTQSPTHLIKTRGQQVTLRCSSQSGHNTVSWYQQALGQGPQFIFQYYREEENGRGNFPPRFSGLQFPNYSSELNVNALELDDSALYLCASSLALGSETYNEQFFGPGTRLTVL.

This clone has just one count. The V gene is TRBV7-2, the J gene TRBJ2-5; TRBD2 agrees at 7 bases. The CDR3 consists of 13 residues. The trim removed 3 bases at V and 4 bases at J, leaving 2 bases unmatched. Germline loops: CDR1 SGHTA, CDR2 FQGNSA. CDR3 region: CASSFTGGETQYF. The CDR3 nucleotides are TGTGCCAGCAGCTTTACGGGGGGAGAGACCCAGTACTTC.

This sequence joins TRBV6-6 and TRBJ1-3, with 7 bases matching TRBD1. Germline V gene sequence: CDR1 MNHNY, CDR2 SVGAGI (reference sequence). The CDR3 consists of 15 residues. V lost 0 bases and J lost 4; bases outside the gene matches: 3. This CDR3 reads CASSYSDRNGNTIYF. CDR3 DNA: TGTGCCAGCAGTTACTCGGACAGGAACGGAAACACCATATATTTT.

The chain links TRBV9 to TRBJ2-2; the match to TRBD2 covers 14 bases. V was clipped by 4 bases and J by 7 bases; unmatched bases: 9. Germline CDR1 SGDLS, CDR2 YYNGEE. CDR3 length: 17 residues. CDR3 in DNA: TGTGCCAGCAGCTTCCGGACTAGCGGGAGGTTAATCGGGGAGCTGTTTTTT. Its translation: CASSFRTSGRLIGELFF.

This clone was observed a single time. In nucleotides, the CDR3 is TGTGCCAGCAGTTTAGGCCCGGTGGGACAGGGGAAATCCTACGAGCAGTACTTC. Its protein product is CASSLGPVGQGKSYEQYF. This chain links TRBV27 with TRBJ2-7, with TRBD1 identical over 10 bases. CDR1 and CDR2 (germline): MNHEY, SMNVEV (reference sequence). V gave up 2 bases and J gave up 1 base; unmatched junction bases: 11. This CDR3 is built from 18 residues.

This chain links TRBV2 with TRBJ2-5, with TRBD2 matching over 10 bases. Germline V gene sequence: CDR1 SNHLY, CDR2 FYNNEI. Losses at the gene ends were 8 bases for V and 1 base for J; bases not matched to a gene: 4. The CDR3 extends over 14 amino acids. In DNA form, the CDR3 reads TGTGCCAGCGGACTAGCGGACCTCCAAGAGACCCAGTACTTC. Encoded protein: CASGLADLQETQYF.

The rearrangement links TRBV2 to TRBJ1-1; the D is unclear. The CDR3 runs to 9 residues. Per the germline V gene, CDR1 is SNHLY and CDR2 is FYNNEI. V lost 7 bases and J lost 8, with 5 bases in between. The CDR3 coding sequence is TGTGCCAGCACGTCGGAAGCTTTCTTT. Its protein product is CASTSEAFF.

The gene calls are TRBV30 and TRBJ1-2; TRBD1 agrees at 9 bases. V gave up 2 bases and J gave up 8 bases; unmatched junction bases: 6. Germline CDR1 and CDR2: GTSNPN and SVGIG (reference sequence). The CDR3 runs to 13 residues. CDR3 bases: TGTGCCTGGAGTCCCGGACAGGGGAACGGCTACACCTTC. This sequence encodes CAWSPGQGNGYTF.